These 24 T cell receptor beta chains were sequenced from one sample in a study of blood T cell repertoires in COVID-19. Sequencing was performed with immunoSEQ multiplex PCR; in TCRdb, only in-frame clones are kept and a portion is missing. The table lists under 300,000 clones, 75% to 90% of them singletons. Sequenced sample: PBMCs or T cells enriched from blood (not recorded which). These receptors were taken from a woman between 40 and 50 years old who had recovered from COVID-19.

On this clone itself: It is unclear where the CDR3 begins or ends on the DNA, so no DNA is shown, and the CDR3 is as TCRdb lists it. The CDR3 loop reads CASTSGSYNSPLHF. This sequence joins TRBV19 and TRBJ1-6. A total of 14 residues make up the CDR3, ends included. The germline gives CDR1 LNHDA, CDR2 SQIVND (reference sequence).

The chain recombines TRBV10-3 with TRBJ1-2; D unclear. Germline CDR1 is ENHRY and CDR2 is SYGVKD. Trimming took 2 bases from V and 4 from J, leaving 8 bases between them. The CDR3 runs 13 residues. The CDR3 nucleotides read TGTGCCATCAGTGAGGCAGGACTCTATGGCTACACCTTC. It is translated as CAISEAGLYGYTF.

The rearrangement joins TRBV7-2 to TRBJ2-3, with 11 bases matching TRBD2. The ends lost 3 bases at V and 2 bases at J; junction bases unmatched: 7. Germline V gives CDR1 SGHTA, CDR2 FQGNSA. This CDR3 has 17 residues. The CDR3 region is CASSFFGTSGTTDTQYF. CDR3 nucleotides: TGTGCCAGCAGCTTCTTCGGGACTAGCGGAACCACAGATACGCAGTATTTT.

The rearrangement joins TRBV20-1 to TRBJ1-1, with a weak D call TRBD1 (5 bases). This CDR3 has 11 residues. The germline V gene has CDR1 DFQATT and CDR2 SNEGSKA (reference sequence). CDR3 sequence: CSGGRDTEAFF. For the CDR3, the DNA is TGCAGCGGGGGAAGGGACACTGAAGCTTTCTTT.

The CDR3 nucleotides read TGTGCCAGCAGCTCGGAGAGCTCCTACAATGAGCAGTTCTTC. It yields the protein CASSSESSYNEQFF. This sequence joins TRBV5-4 and TRBJ2-1; no clear D gene. Trimming stripped 3 bases from V and 0 bases from J, with 7 bases between. Per the germline V gene, CDR1 is SGHNT and CDR2 is YYREEE (reference sequence). The CDR3 consists of 14 residues.

This clone was counted between two and nine times. CDR3 in DNA: TGTGCCAGTAGTATAGATGGGGGGAATACGCAGTATTTT. The encoded protein is CASSIDGGNTQYF. The rearrangement links TRBV19 to TRBJ2-3; D is perhaps TRBD2 (6 bases). The CDR3 consists of 13 residues. CDR1 LNHDA and CDR2 SQIVND come from the germline V gene (reference sequence). V was clipped by 0 bases and J by 7 bases, with 8 bases between them.

This chain uses TRBV5-1 with TRBJ1-2, with TRBD1 matching 12 bases. This CDR3 spans 15 amino acids. V shed 3 bases, J shed 6 bases, and the junction held 6 bases outside the gene matches. CDR1 is SGHRS, CDR2 YFSETQ, per germline. The CDR3, as DNA: TGCGCCAGCAGCTCCACCGGGACAGGGGGCGATGGCTACACCTTC. Its translation is CASSSTGTGGDGYTF.

CDR3 loop: CASRSTVSGNTIYF. CDR3 coding DNA: TGCGCCAGCAGATCCACAGTCTCTGGAAACACCATATATTTT. The J gene is TRBJ1-3, the V gene TRBV5-1; D is unresolved. V lost 5 bases, J lost 0 bases, and 9 bases lay in between. The CDR3 totals 14 residues. The germline V gene has CDR1 SGHRS and CDR2 YFSETQ.

This sequence joins TRBV19 and TRBJ2-6; weak D call: TRBD2 (5 bases). The CDR3 consists of 15 residues. V dropped 1 base and J dropped 7 bases, with 11 bases sitting between them. Germline V gene sequence: CDR1 LNHDA, CDR2 SQIVND (reference sequence). CDR3 in amino acids: CASSIGFPGANVLTF. CDR3 nucleotides: TGTGCCAGTAGTATAGGCTTCCCGGGAGCCAACGTCCTGACTTTC. Combining the CDR3 with reference TRBV19 and TRBJ2-6 gives the whole variable domain DGGITQSPKYLFRKEGQNVTLSCEQNLNHDAMYWYRQDPGQGLRLIYYSQIVNDFQKGDIAEGYSVSREKKESFPLTVTSAQKNPTAFYLCASSIGFPGANVLTFGAGSRLTVL.

The chain joins TRBV18 to TRBJ2-7, with TRBD1 matching 8 bases. Looked up from germline, CDR1 is KGHSH and CDR2 is LQKENI. The CDR3 runs 15 residues. After removal of 4 bases from V and 5 bases from J, the junction contained 10 bases not matched to a gene. The CDR3 here is CASSRNQGANDEQYF. CDR3 DNA sequence: TGTGCCAGCTCACGTAACCAGGGGGCTAATGACGAGCAGTACTTC.

V and J are TRBV2 and TRBJ2-5; 7 positions match TRBD1. The CDR3 covers 15 residues. V was clipped by 2 bases and J by 7 bases; unmatched bases: 10. CDR1 is SNHLY, CDR2 FYNNEI, per germline. The CDR3 loop reads CASSESRQGSATQYF. Written as DNA, the CDR3 is TGTGCCAGCAGTGAAAGTCGACAGGGCAGTGCGACCCAGTACTTC.

The V and J genes are TRBV2 and TRBJ1-4, with TRBD1 matching 7 bases. The CDR3 length is 15 residues. J gave up 4 bases and V 6 bases, and 8 bases lay outside the gene matches. Germline V lookup: CDR1 SNHLY, CDR2 FYNNEI. The CDR3 is CASSLTGQFNEKLFF. CDR3 in DNA: TGTGCCAGCAGCCTGACGGGACAGTTTAATGAAAAACTGTTTTTT.

J is TRBJ1-2 and V is TRBV4-3; D not resolved. Trimming stripped 0 bases from V and 7 bases from J, with 9 bases between. CDR1 is LGHNA and CDR2 is YSLEER in the germline V gene. There are 13 residues in the CDR3. For the CDR3, the DNA is TGCGCCAGCAGCCAAGATTGGCGGGGTGGCTACACCTTC. Translated, it gives CASSQDWRGGYTF.

This chain uses TRBV7-9 with TRBJ1-3, with 10 bases aligning to TRBD1. Looked up from germline, CDR1 is SEHNR and CDR2 is FQNEAQ (reference sequence). The CDR3 is made up of 16 amino acids. V dropped 2 bases and J dropped 4; count of bases not matched to a gene: 5. The CDR3 loop is CASSLRQGAAGNTIYF. CDR3 nucleotides: TGTGCCAGCAGCTTACGACAGGGGGCAGCAGGAAACACCATATATTTT.

J is TRBJ1-2 and V is TRBV27; TRBD1 matches at 10 bases. Germline-derived CDR1 and CDR2 are MNHEY and SMNVEV (reference sequence). The CDR3 covers 16 residues. V dropped 2 bases and J dropped 4; count of bases not matched to a gene: 7. The CDR3 here is CASSLATGTGAYGYTF. The CDR3 nucleotides are TGTGCCAGCAGTTTAGCCACCGGGACAGGGGCCTATGGCTACACCTTC.

V is TRBV11-3 and J is TRBJ2-3; 9 bases line up with TRBD2. CDR1 and CDR2 from the germline V gene are SGHNT and YENEEA. CDR3 size: 15 residues. V shed 5 bases, J shed 1 base, and the junction held 4 bases outside the gene matches. In nucleotides, the CDR3 is TGTGCCAGCAGCCCTAGCGGGGACCGCACAGATACGCAGTATTTT. This codes for CASSPSGDRTDTQYF.

The rearrangement joins TRBV4-3 to TRBJ2-5; D not resolved. The CDR3 is 15 residues long. Germline V gene lookup returns CDR1 LGHNA and CDR2 YSLEER. Trimming removed 0 bases from V and 7 bases from J, with 15 bases in between. The CDR3 coding sequence is TGCGCCAGCAGCCAAGATTTAGACTCATCATTGACCCAGTACTTC. Translating gives CASSQDLDSSLTQYF.

This chain links TRBV4-1 with TRBJ1-3; TRBD1 agrees at 9 bases. The CDR3 extends over 16 amino acids. Germline V lookup: CDR1 MGHRA, CDR2 YSYEKL. V was pared by 3 bases and J by 0 bases, with 3 bases of the junction left unmatched. The CDR3 sequence: CASSQDRGNSGNTIYF. CDR3 bases: TGCGCCAGCAGCCAGGACAGGGGTAACTCTGGAAACACCATATATTTT.

The V call is TRBV7-8, the J call TRBJ2-7; 7 bases map to TRBD1. CDR3 length: 14 amino acids. After removal of 5 bases from V and 2 bases from J, the junction contained 6 bases not matched to a gene. Germline CDR1 SGHVS, CDR2 FQNEAQ. This CDR3 reads CASSNFGTAYEQYF. The CDR3 DNA is TGTGCCAGCAGCAACTTCGGGACAGCCTACGAGCAGTACTTC.

The rearrangement joins TRBV7-3 to TRBJ1-1, with TRBD1 matching over 7 bases. Per germline, CDR1 SGHTA and CDR2 FQGTGA. CDR3 size: 14 residues. With 4 bases clipped from V and 1 base from J, the junction kept 3 bases outside the gene matches. The CDR3 coding sequence is TGTGCCAGCAGCTACCGGGACAGGAACACTGAAGCTTTCTTT. As protein: CASSYRDRNTEAFF.

This clone was seen a handful of times. The CDR3: CASSQGLQGAPTNEKLFF. The DNA of the CDR3 is TGTGCCAGCAGCCAAGGTCTACAGGGGGCGCCCACTAATGAAAAACTGTTTTTT. J is TRBJ1-4 and V is TRBV3-1 (or the pseudogene TRBV3-2), with TRBD1 identical over 9 bases. The CDR3 has 18 amino acids. Trimming cost V 1 base and J 2 bases; bases outside gene matches: 8. The germline V gene encodes CDR1 LGHDT and CDR2 YNNKEL (reference sequence).

J is TRBJ1-6 and V is TRBV27; 12 positions match TRBD1. In germline, CDR1 is MNHEY, CDR2 SMNVEV (reference sequence). The CDR3 consists of 16 residues. V lost 3 bases to trimming and J lost 7 bases; unmatched junction nucleotides: 4. The CDR3 bases are TGTGCCAGCAGTTTGGCCGGGACAGGGGGCAATTCACCCCTCCACTTT. Protein sequence: CASSLAGTGGNSPLHF.

This chain links TRBV6-5 with TRBJ1-2, with TRBD1 as a possible D gene (5 bases). The CDR3 totals 12 residues. Trimming stripped 7 bases from V and 5 bases from J, with 11 bases between. The germline gives CDR1 MNHEY, CDR2 SVGAGI. The chain's CDR3 is CASTLRGYGYTF. CDR3 DNA sequence: TGTGCCAGCACCCTAAGGGGATATGGCTACACCTTC.

This rearrangement joins TRBV18 to TRBJ1-6; D uncertain. The ends were cut back, 5 bases at V and 0 bases at J, with 11 bases in the middle. The CDR3 loop spans 16 amino acids. Germline lookup yields CDR1 KGHSH and CDR2 LQKENI. This CDR3 is CASSEWESSYNSPLHF. The DNA for the CDR3 is TGTGCCAGCTCAGAGTGGGAGAGCTCCTATAATTCACCCCTCCACTTT.